This T cell receptor (beta chain) appears in the sequencing data of a study of Ad26.COV2.S vaccination and SARS-CoV-2 variants. Across the study: Trial arm assignment for the donor was COV1001 Ad26.COV2.S.

Stated treatment: around 19 received Ad26.COV2.S at low or high dose, single or two shots; about five received placebo; per-sample allocation not given. It was on day 63 after the first vaccine or placebo injection that samples were taken. Participants' vaccine, an Ad26 vector, delivered Wuhan-strain SARS-CoV-2 spike. The repertoire was sequenced with immunoSEQ multiplex PCR; TCRdb's copy has only in-frame clones and lacks some. Among roughly 410,000 clones listed, 83% were seen once. Germline loops: CDR1 LNHDA, CDR2 SQIVND (reference sequence). The CDR3 covers 12 residues. Trimming took off 7 bases at V and 7 bases at J, with 10 bases between the two ends.

The V call is TRBV19, the J call TRBJ2-2; D unresolved. This clonotype was obtained from a person aged 18-65 years who received the Ad26.COV2.S COVID-19 vaccine or a placebo. The sample in question was peripheral blood, obtained in a trial of Ad26.COV2.S vaccine versus placebo. CDR3 sequence (DNA): TGTGCCAGTACTTCTGTTAACGGGGAGCTGTTTTTT. Translated, it gives CASTSVNGELFF. The whole variable domain, filled in from reference TRBV19 and TRBJ2-2, reads DGGITQSPKYLFRKEGQNVTLSCEQNLNHDAMYWYRQDPGQGLRLIYYSQIVNDFQKGDIAEGYSVSREKKESFPLTVTSAQKNPTAFYLCASTSVNGELFFGEGSRLTVL.